This T cell receptor (beta chain) came from a study of blood T cell repertoires in COVID-19 (dated by TCRdb to the early 2020s). Regarding the study in general: Samples covering the acute and convalescent phases of COVID-19 were provided by collaborators in the United States, Italy and Spain. The sample metadata nearly always contained a de-identified subject ID, COVID-19 status, age in years and sex. The material from the prospective study consisted of cDNA or gDNA derived from T cells, B-cell-depleted T cells, or PBMCs. Where available, HLA class I and class II types were taken from metadata supplied by the sample provider and were not determined by assay-based typing. Samples were obtained from the ongoing ImmuneRACE study (first 160 participants) and from some 1,300 subjects provided by 6 global collaborators. The dataset comprised deeply sampled blood TCRbeta repertoires from subjects exposed to, actively infected with, or recovered from COVID-19. The repertoires were released in a freely available public database intended as a resource for research on the immune response to SARS-CoV-2.

Samples from volunteer blood donors who had recovered from COVID-19 were contributed by a second Seattle source. Each collaborating institution followed its own protocols to collect whole blood in K2EDTA tubes. Collaborator samples were shipped for TCRbeta analysis as frozen whole blood, isolated PBMCs, or DNA extracted from either sample type. TCRbeta CDR3 regions were amplified from genomic DNA by means of the immunoSEQ Assay, a bias-controlled multiplex PCR. Turning to the authors' computational methods: Within the assay, amplification of reference gene primers was used to estimate how many nucleated cells each sample contained. To quantify the absolute abundance of each unique TCRbeta CDR3 rearrangement, sequence reads were collapsed and filtered. For each sample, productive Simpson clonality was calculated as the square root of Simpson's diversity index across productive rearrangements. TCRdb's version of the immuneACCESS table is confined to in-frame rearrangements and falls short of the full clone set. An unresolved V gene accounts for under half of the shortfall where checked; the remainder is of unknown origin. The V and J calls and clone size were taken over from that table, and D and trimming were inferred from the DNA. Counted in this sample were some 87,000 clones; about three quarters of them appeared once. The ten top clones hold roughly 8.2% of the sample.

Broader findings and caveats from the paper: How much clinical and demographic metadata was included differed by source and by participant, and the metadata was provided uncurated.

Comments on this clone: Its antigen has not been determined. Per-base quality was not reported, and no clone a single base away is much larger than it.

The specimen was peripheral blood. The sequence was obtained from a man aged 45-60 years who had recovered from COVID-19.

CDR3 loop: CASSLGQTGVGETQYF. In nucleotide form, the sequence is TGTGCCAGCAGTTTGGGTCAGACAGGGGTTGGGGAGACCCAGTACTTC. The rearrangement joined TRBV28 to TRBJ2-5; 8 of the junction bases match TRBD1. In the germline V gene, CDR1 corresponds to MDHEN and CDR2 to SYDVKM. There are 16 amino acids in the CDR3, from cysteine to phenylalanine inclusive. Of all the DNA, just the CDR3 is kept, 48 bases in frame from base 1. For this chain, trimming is 3 bases at the V end and 5 bases at the J end, and the number of junction bases without a gene match is 11.